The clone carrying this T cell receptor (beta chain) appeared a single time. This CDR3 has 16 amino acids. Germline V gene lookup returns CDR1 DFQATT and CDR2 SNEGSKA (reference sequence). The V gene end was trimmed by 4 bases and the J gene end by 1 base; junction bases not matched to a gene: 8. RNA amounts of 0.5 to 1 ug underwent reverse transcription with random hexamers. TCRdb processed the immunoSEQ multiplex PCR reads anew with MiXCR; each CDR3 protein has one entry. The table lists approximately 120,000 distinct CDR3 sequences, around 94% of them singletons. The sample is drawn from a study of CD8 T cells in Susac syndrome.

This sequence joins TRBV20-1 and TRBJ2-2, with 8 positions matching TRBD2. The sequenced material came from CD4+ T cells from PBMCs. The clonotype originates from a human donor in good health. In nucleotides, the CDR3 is TGCAGTGCTACTCCGACTAGCGCAGTGAACACCGGGGAGCTGTTTTTT. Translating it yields CSATPTSAVNTGELFF.